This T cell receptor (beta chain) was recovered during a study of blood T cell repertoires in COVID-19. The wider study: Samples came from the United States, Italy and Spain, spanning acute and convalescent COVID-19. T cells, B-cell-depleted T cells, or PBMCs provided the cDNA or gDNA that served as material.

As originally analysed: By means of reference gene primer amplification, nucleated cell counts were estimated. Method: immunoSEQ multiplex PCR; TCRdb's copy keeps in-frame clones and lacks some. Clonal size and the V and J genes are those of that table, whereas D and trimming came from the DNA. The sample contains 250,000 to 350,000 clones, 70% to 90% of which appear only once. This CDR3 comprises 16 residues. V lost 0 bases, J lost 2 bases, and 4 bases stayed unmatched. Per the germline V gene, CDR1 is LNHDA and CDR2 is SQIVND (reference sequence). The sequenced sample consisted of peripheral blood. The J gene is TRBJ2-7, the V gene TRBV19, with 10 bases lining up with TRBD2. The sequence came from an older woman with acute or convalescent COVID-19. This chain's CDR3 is CASSIDLLAGAYEQYF. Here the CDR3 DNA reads TGTGCCAGTAGTATAGATCTCCTAGCGGGGGCCTACGAGCAGTACTTC.